These 14 T cell receptor beta chains share one sample of origin, sequenced in a study of blood T cells in healthy people across ages. Using a J-beta primer mix together with a sample-barcoded 5' primer, a second PCR was run for roughly 7 to 11 cycles. TCRdb re-derived calls from the 5' RACE reads in MiXCR, one entry per CDR3 protein. The repertoire holds 1.5 million to 1.9 million distinct CDR3 sequences, roughly two fifths seen once, with 4% in the top ten. The sequenced sample was blood. The source is a young woman in good health.

The J gene is TRBJ2-1, the V gene TRBV20-1; D is perhaps TRBD2 (5 bases). The germline V gene encodes CDR1 DFQATT and CDR2 SNEGSKA (reference sequence). Trimming took 5 bases from V and 9 from J, leaving 23 bases between them. The CDR3 loop spans 15 amino acids. In nucleotides, the CDR3 is TGCAGTGCTCTCACTCTAGTGGGAGTCCCGAGTGAGCAGTTCTTC. Protein: CSALTLVGVPSEQFF.

This clonotype was counted between two and nine times. The CDR3 nucleotides read TGTGCCATCAGTGGGCCGACAACTGAAGCTTTCTTT. This codes for CAISGPTTEAFF. The chain joins TRBV10-3 to TRBJ1-1, with D unresolved. The CDR3 is 12 amino acids. CDR1 and CDR2 from the germline V gene are ENHRY and SYGVKD. Trimming pared 4 bases from V and 5 bases from J, leaving 8 bases between.

V usage is TRBV28 and J usage is TRBJ1-2; D may be TRBD1 (5 bases). The germline gives CDR1 MDHEN, CDR2 SYDVKM. V lost 3 bases, J lost 4 bases, and 15 bases lay in between. The CDR3 loop spans 15 amino acids. The CDR3 DNA reads as TGTGCCAGCAGTTTGTTTGTAGCGGACATCTATGGCTACACCTTC. Translating it yields CASSLFVADIYGYTF.

V usage is TRBV29-1 and J usage is TRBJ1-2, with TRBD1 identical over 7 bases. The trim removed 6 bases at V and 8 bases at J, leaving 18 bases unmatched. The length of the CDR3 is 15 residues. Per germline, CDR1 SQVTM and CDR2 ANQGSEA. The CDR3 spells CSVRRDRNFFGGYTF. The CDR3 DNA reads as TGCAGCGTCCGTAGGGACAGAAACTTCTTCGGAGGCTACACCTTC. The full variable domain, in which reference TRBV29-1 and TRBJ1-2 provide the parts outside the CDR3, is SAVISQKPSRDICQRGTSLTIQCQVDSQVTMMFWYRQQPGQSLTLIATANQGSEATYESGFVIDKFPISRPNLTFSTLTVSNMSPEDSSIYLCSVRRDRNFFGGYTFGSGTRLTVV.

This chain joins TRBV11-2 and TRBJ2-5; D gene ambiguous. From germline, CDR1 is SGHAT and CDR2 FQNNGV. Trimming took off 3 bases at V and 3 bases at J, with 20 bases between the two ends. The CDR3 contains 17 residues. The CDR3 DNA reads as TGTGCCAGCAGCTTTGGGTGGCCGGCCCCCTCGGAAGAGACCCAGTACTTC. Its protein is CASSFGWPAPSEETQYF.

The gene calls are TRBV29-1 and TRBJ2-5, with D maybe TRBD2 (5 bases). In germline, CDR1 is SQVTM, CDR2 ANQGSEA. Trimming left V 2 bases short and J 11 bases short, with 9 bases between. The CDR3 totals 10 residues. The CDR3 sequence is CSVERGEQYF. The CDR3 nucleotides read TGCAGCGTTGAACGGGGTGAGCAGTACTTC.

This rearrangement joins TRBV7-9 to TRBJ1-1; 9 positions agree with TRBD1. Germline assignment: CDR1 SEHNR and CDR2 FQNEAQ (reference sequence). This CDR3 region has 15 residues. After removal of 2 bases from V and 4 bases from J, the junction contained 5 bases not matched to a gene. CDR3 nucleotides: TGTGCCAGCAGCTTACAGGACAGGGGATTCACTGAAGCTTTCTTT. This codes for CASSLQDRGFTEAFF. Full variable domain (outside the CDR3, taken from reference TRBV7-9 and TRBJ1-1): DTGVSQNPRHKITKRGQNVTFRCDPISEHNRLYWYRQTLGQGPEFLTYFQNEAQLEKSRLLSDRFSAERPKGSFSTLEIQRTEQGDSAMYLCASSLQDRGFTEAFFGQGTRLTVV.

The rearrangement links TRBV20-1 to TRBJ1-5; D not resolved. Between the trimmed V and J ends, which lost 4 bases and 4 bases, there was a span of 11 bases. The germline CDR1 and CDR2 sequences are DFQATT and SNEGSKA (reference sequence). The CDR3 runs to 13 residues. The CDR3 loop is CSANKDSNQPQHF. CDR3 DNA: TGCAGTGCTAACAAGGACTCAAATCAGCCCCAGCATTTT.

This clonotype was recorded once. This rearrangement joins TRBV7-9 to TRBJ2-1; 13 bases map to TRBD2. This CDR3 is 19 amino acids long. CDR1 and CDR2 from the germline V gene are SEHNR and FQNEAQ (reference sequence). With 2 bases clipped from V and 6 bases from J, the junction kept 13 bases outside the gene matches. The CDR3 region has the DNA TGTGCCAGCAGCTTATTGGGACCTCTGACTAGCGGGGGGCGCAATGAGCAGTTCTTC. This translates into CASSLLGPLTSGGRNEQFF. Full variable domain (rest looked up from reference TRBV7-9 and TRBJ2-1): DTGVSQNPRHKITKRGQNVTFRCDPISEHNRLYWYRQTLGQGPEFLTYFQNEAQLEKSRLLSDRFSAERPKGSFSTLEIQRTEQGDSAMYLCASSLLGPLTSGGRNEQFFGPGTRLTVL.

This sequence joins TRBV11-2 and TRBJ1-1; 9 bases map to TRBD1. Trimming at V came to 4 bases and at J to 11 bases, leaving 5 bases not matched to a gene. Germline V gives CDR1 SGHAT, CDR2 FQNNGV. This CDR3 contains 12 residues. The CDR3 loop is CASSWDRAMAFF. The CDR3 DNA is TGTGCCAGCAGCTGGGACAGGGCCATGGCTTTCTTT.

V is TRBV28 and J is TRBJ2-1; D gene ambiguous. V lost 6 bases to trimming and J lost 13 bases, with 16 bases between them. Germline loops: CDR1 MDHEN, CDR2 SYDVKM. The CDR3 is 12 amino acids. In nucleotides, the CDR3 is TGTGCCAGCAGCCCCCCCTTGAAGACCCAGTTCTTC. Translating it yields CASSPPLKTQFF.

The chain is built from TRBV6-2 or TRBV6-3 and TRBJ2-5, with no clear D. The J call could be wrong; TRBJ2-7 is a better fit for the DNA end. Germline V gene sequence: CDR1 MNHEY, CDR2 SVGEGT. The CDR3 length is 14 residues. CDR3 sequence reads: CASSYSGQDHEQYF. The CDR3 DNA reads as TGTGCCAGCAGTTACTCGGGCCAGGATCACGAGCAGTACTTC.

This chain connects TRBV9 to TRBJ1-2; a possible D gene is TRBD1 (5 bases). Germline CDR1 is SGDLS and CDR2 is YYNGEE. The CDR3 covers 14 residues. Trimming took 4 bases from V and 8 from J, leaving 18 bases between them. Here the CDR3 DNA reads TGTGCCAGCAGCCCCACCTCAGGGTTACACGGCTACACCTTC. Translated, it gives CASSPTSGLHGYTF. The full variable domain, rest sourced from reference TRBV9 and TRBJ1-2, is DSGVTQTPKHLITATGQRVTLRCSPRSGDLSVYWYQQSLDQGLQFLIQYYNGEERAKGNILERFSAQQFPDLHSELNLSSLELGDSALYFCASSPTSGLHGYTFGSGTRLTVV.

The chain is built from TRBV4-1 and TRBJ1-1; D is unresolved. Per the germline V gene, CDR1 is MGHRA and CDR2 is YSYEKL. Trimming cost V 0 bases and J 8 bases, with 10 bases left between them. This CDR3 has 13 residues. The CDR3 sequence is CASSQDRAAEAFF. In DNA form, the CDR3 reads TGCGCCAGCAGCCAAGATAGGGCAGCAGAAGCTTTCTTT.